This TCR beta chain was sequenced for a study of shared clonotypes between healthy human individuals. Negatively enriched CD4+ T cells were divided by CD45RA into naive and memory. Produced via immunoSEQ multiplex PCR; TCRdb's table is partial and in-frame only. The repertoire holds under 550,000 clones, 90% to 96% seen once, with approximately 0.06% in the top ten. This TCR derives from a woman between 25 and 40 years old in good health. The sequenced sample consisted of naive CD4+ T cells sorted from blood. Described subset: CD45RA+ positively selected.

The CDR3: CATSRDRYKPDEDTIYF. The CDR3 DNA sequence: TGTGCCACCAGCAGAGATCGGTACAAACCTGACGAGGACACCATATATTTT. The chain employs TRBV15 and TRBJ1-3, with D unclear. V shed 0 bases and J shed 8 bases, with 20 bases lying between them. The CDR3 is 17 residues long. Per germline, CDR1 LNHNV and CDR2 YYDKDF (reference sequence).